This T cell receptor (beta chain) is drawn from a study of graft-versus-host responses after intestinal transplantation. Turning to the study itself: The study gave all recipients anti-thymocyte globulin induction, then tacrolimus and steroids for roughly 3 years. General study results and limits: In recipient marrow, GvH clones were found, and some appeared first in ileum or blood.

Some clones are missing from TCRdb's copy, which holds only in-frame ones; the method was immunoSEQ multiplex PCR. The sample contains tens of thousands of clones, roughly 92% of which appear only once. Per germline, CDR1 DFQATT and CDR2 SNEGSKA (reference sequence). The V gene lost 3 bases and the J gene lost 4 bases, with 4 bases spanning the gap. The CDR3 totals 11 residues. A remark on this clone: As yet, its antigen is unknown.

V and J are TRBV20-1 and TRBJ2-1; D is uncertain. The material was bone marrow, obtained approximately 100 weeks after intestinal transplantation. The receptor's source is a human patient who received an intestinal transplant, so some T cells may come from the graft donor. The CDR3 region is CSASPYNEQFF. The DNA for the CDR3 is TGCAGTGCTAGCCCTTACAATGAGCAGTTCTTC.